This entry concerns a single T cell receptor (beta chain). As yet, its antigen is unknown. Naive CD8 cells, CD45RO-negative and positively selected for CCR7, excluded terminally differentiated effector memory CD45RA+ cells. The data originate from a study of shared clonotypes between healthy human individuals. For the study at large: Donors, aged 18 to 49, were a couple of women and a few men.

Study-wide findings and caveats: Among non-shared clonotypes, generation probabilities were lower than among those shared by all four donors. Although depth was large, rarefaction showed that sequencing of the sorted subsets was incomplete. Only blood samples were collected, and tissue repertoires likely differ.

Assay: immunoSEQ multiplex PCR; the TCRdb copy retains only in-frame clones and omits some. The sample lists around 610,000 clones; roughly 96% were seen once. V lost 4 bases to trimming and J lost 8 bases, with 18 bases between them. The CDR3 spans 15 residues. The germline CDR1 and CDR2 sequences are MNHEY and SMNVEV (reference sequence). The V call is TRBV27, the J call TRBJ2-1, with unresolved D. Input material: naive CD8+ T cells sorted from blood. The TCR sequence derives from a woman aged 25 to 39 in good health. The CDR3 bases are TGTGCCAGCAGTTCACTGGGCCCGACGCAGGATGAGCAGTTCTTC. Translation gives CASSSLGPTQDEQFF.